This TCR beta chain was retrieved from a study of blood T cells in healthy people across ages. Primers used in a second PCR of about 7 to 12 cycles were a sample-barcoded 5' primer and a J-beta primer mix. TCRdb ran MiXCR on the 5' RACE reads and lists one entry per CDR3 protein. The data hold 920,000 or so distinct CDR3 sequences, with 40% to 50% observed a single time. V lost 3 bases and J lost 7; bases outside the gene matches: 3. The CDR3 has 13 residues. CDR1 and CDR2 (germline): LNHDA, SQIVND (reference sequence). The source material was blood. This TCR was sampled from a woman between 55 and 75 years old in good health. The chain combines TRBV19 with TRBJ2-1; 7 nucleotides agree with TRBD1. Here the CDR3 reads CASSIPGGNEQFF. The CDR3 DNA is TGTGCCAGTAGTATCCCAGGGGGAAATGAGCAGTTCTTC. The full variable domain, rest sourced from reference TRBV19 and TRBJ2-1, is DGGITQSPKYLFRKEGQNVTLSCEQNLNHDAMYWYRQDPGQGLRLIYYSQIVNDFQKGDIAEGYSVSREKKESFPLTVTSAQKNPTAFYLCASSIPGGNEQFFGPGTRLTVL.